This T cell receptor beta chain was recorded in a study of blood T cells in healthy people across ages. Findings of the study overall: In older individuals, TCR beta diversity per million T cells was lower, falling roughly linearly with age.

V lost 7 bases, J lost 3 bases, and 19 bases lay in between. This CDR3 is 15 amino acids long. Per the germline V gene, CDR1 is SGHTA and CDR2 is FQGNSA. Remarks on this clonotype: Its antigen is still unknown.

PCR was performed a second time for 7 to 11 cycles using a sample-barcoded 5' primer and a J-beta primer mix. Via MiXCR, TCRdb re-called the 5' RACE reads, giving one row per CDR3 protein. The data show approximately 900,000 distinct CDR3 sequences, with about 29% seen just once and around 9.6% held by the top ten. These records were also assigned to another study, of T cells of mothers and their children.

Sample: blood. This TCR derives from a woman between 40 and 55 years old in good health. J is TRBJ2-7 and V is TRBV7-2; possible D gene TRBD1, 6 bases. This CDR3 is CASKTGHLTYYEQYF. DNA for the CDR3: TGTGCCAGCAAGACGGGACACCTCACTTACTACGAGCAGTACTTC. Full variable domain (rest looked up from reference TRBV7-2 and TRBJ2-7): GAGVSQSPSNKVTEKGKDVELRCDPISGHTALYWYRQSLGQGLEFLIYFQGNSAPDKSGLPSDRFSAERTGGSVSTLTIQRTQQEDSAVYLCASKTGHLTYYEQYFGPGTRLTVT.